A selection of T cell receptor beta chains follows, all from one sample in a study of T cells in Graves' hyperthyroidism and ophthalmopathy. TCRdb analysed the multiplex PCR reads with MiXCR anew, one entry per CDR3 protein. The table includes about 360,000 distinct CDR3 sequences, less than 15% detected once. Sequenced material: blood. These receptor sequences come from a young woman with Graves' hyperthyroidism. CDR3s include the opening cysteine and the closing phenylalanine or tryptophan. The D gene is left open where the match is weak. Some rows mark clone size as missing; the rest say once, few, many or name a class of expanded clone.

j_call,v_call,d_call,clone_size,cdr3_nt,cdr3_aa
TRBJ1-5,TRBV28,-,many,TGTGCCAGCAGTTTAAAACAGGACAATCAGCCCCAGCATTTT,CASSLKQDNQPQHF
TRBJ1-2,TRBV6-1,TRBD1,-,TGTGCCAGCAGTTTCCGTGGGACAGGGGGGACCTATCCGTCCTTC,CASSFRGTGGTYPSF
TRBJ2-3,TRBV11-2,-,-,TGTGCCAGCAGCTTAGGTCTTGGTTCAGAAGGAGATACGCAGTATTTT,CASSLGLGSEGDTQYF
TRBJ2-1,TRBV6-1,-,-,TGTGCCAGCAGTTCTAAGATGACGGGAGCGACGCGAAATGAGCAGTTCTTC,CASSSKMTGATRNEQFF
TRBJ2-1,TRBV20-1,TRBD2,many,TGCAGTGCCACCCTAGCGGGGGCGCGGAATGAGCAGTTCTTC,CSATLAGARNEQFF
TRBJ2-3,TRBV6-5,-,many,TGTGCCAGCAGTTACACCGCCTCCACAGATACGCAGTATTTT,CASSYTASTDTQYF
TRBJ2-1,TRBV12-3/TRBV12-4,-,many,TGTGCCAGCAGTTCCACTGAGCAGTTCTTC,CASSSTEQFF
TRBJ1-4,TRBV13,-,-,TGTGCCAGCAGCTCCTTAGGCGGCTCCGATGCAACTAATGAAAAACTGTTTTTT,CASSSLGGSDATNEKLFF
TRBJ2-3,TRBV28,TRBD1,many,TGTGCCAGCAGTCTGACAGGGGATAGAGATACGCAGTATTTT,CASSLTGDRDTQYF
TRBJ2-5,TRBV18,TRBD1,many,TGTGCCAGCTCACCGCGCCAGGGGGCCCAAGAGACCCAGTACTTC,CASSPRQGAQETQYF
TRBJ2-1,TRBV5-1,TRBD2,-,TGCGCCAGCAGCAGAGAGACTAGCGGGGGGGCCGATGAGCAGTTCTTC,CASSRETSGGADEQFF
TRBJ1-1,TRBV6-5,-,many,TGTGCCAGCAGTTACTCAGGGTACACTGAAGCTTTCTTT,CASSYSGYTEAFF
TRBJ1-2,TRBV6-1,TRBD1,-,TGTGCCAGCAGTCCACAGGGGTTTAATGGCTACACCTTC,CASSPQGFNGYTF
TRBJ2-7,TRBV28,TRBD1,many,TGTGCCAGCAGCCCAACAGGGGCCCCCTCCTACGAGCAGTACTTC,CASSPTGAPSYEQYF
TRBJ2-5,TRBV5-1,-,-,TGCGCCAGCAGTCGCGGGGCAGGGATGATCGAGACCCAGTACTTC,CASSRGAGMIETQYF
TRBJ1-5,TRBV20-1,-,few,TGCAGTGCTAGACCCGGGAATCAGCCCCAGCATTTT,CSARPGNQPQHF
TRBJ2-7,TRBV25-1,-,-,TGTGCCAGCATCACCGACGCGGCTCCCTACGAGCAGTACTTC,CASITDAAPYEQYF
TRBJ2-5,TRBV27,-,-,TGTGCCAGCAGTCCTATGACAGAGCAAGAGACCCAGTACTTC,CASSPMTEQETQYF
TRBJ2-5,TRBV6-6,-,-,TGTGCCAGCAGTTACGGACAGAATGAAGAGACCCAGTACTTC,CASSYGQNEETQYF
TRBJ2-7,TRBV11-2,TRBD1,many,TGTGCCAGCAGCCCGACAGGGGAGGAGTACGAGCAGTACTTC,CASSPTGEEYEQYF
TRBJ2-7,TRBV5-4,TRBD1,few,TGTGCCCTATCGACAGGGGGAAACTACGAGCAGTACTTC,CALSTGGNYEQYF
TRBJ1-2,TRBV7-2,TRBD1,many,TGTGCCAGCAGCTTAGGGGACAGGGTGAATGGCTACACCTTC,CASSLGDRVNGYTF
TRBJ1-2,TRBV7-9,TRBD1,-,TGTGCCAGCAGCCAAAGACAGGGGAACTATGGCTACACCTTC,CASSQRQGNYGYTF
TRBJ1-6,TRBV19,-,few,TGTGCCACCTCGTCGAAACGATCACCCCTCCACTTT,CATSSKRSPLHF
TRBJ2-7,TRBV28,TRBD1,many,TGTGCCAGCAGTTTGCGACAGGGGGCGGACGAGCAGTACTTC,CASSLRQGADEQYF
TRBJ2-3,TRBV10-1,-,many,TGCGCCAGCAGTGAGGGCCGTTACTACACAGATACGCAGTATTTT,CASSEGRYYTDTQYF
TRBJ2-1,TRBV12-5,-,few,TGTGCTAGTGGTTTGGGGCGGGGCGGTGAGCAGTTCTTC,CASGLGRGGEQFF
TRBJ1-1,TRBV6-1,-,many,TGTGCCACCCACAGGCCGCTCACGGGGAGGACTGAAGCTTTCTTT,CATHRPLTGRTEAFF
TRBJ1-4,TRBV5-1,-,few,TGCGCCAGCAGCTTGGAATGGAGTTCATTAAAACTGTTTTTT,CASSLEWSSLKLFF
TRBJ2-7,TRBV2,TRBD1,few,TGTGCCACCACCCCGTCGAGGACAGGATCCTACGAGCAGTACTTC,CATTPSRTGSYEQYF
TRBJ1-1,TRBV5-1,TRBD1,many,TGCGCCAGCAGCTCCACCGGGACAGAACACACTGAAGCTTTCTTT,CASSSTGTEHTEAFF
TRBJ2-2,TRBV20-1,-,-,TGCAGTGCTCTAAGCGGGTCCACGAACACCGGGGAGCTGTTTTTT,CSALSGSTNTGELFF
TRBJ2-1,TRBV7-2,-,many,TGTGCCAGCAGCTTACCGCTCCGGCGGAATGAGCAGTTCTTC,CASSLPLRRNEQFF
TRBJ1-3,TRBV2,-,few,TGTGCCAGCAGTGAACCCGAAGACGAGTTCGTAAACACCATATATTTT,CASSEPEDEFVNTIYF
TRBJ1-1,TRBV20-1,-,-,TGCAGTGCTAGTCAAGGACTGTCGGACACTGAAGCTTTCTTT,CSASQGLSDTEAFF
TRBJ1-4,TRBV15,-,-,TGTGCCACCAGCACGGGTTCAAATGAAAAACTGTTTTTT,CATSTGSNEKLFF
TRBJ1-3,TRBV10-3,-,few,TGTGCCATCAGTGAAAGGGAGGTTTTCGGAAACACCATATATTTT,CAISEREVFGNTIYF
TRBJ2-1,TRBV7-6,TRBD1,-,TGTGCCAGCAGCCCCGGGACAGGGGGTCCTTACAATGAGCAGTTCTTC,CASSPGTGGPYNEQFF
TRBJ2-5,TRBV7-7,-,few,TGTGCTAGCAGCTACAGGAACCAAGAGACCCAGTACTTC,CASSYRNQETQYF
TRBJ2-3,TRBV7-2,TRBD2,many,TGTGCCAGCAGCCCGTGGACTAGAGGGCCAGATACGCAGTATTTT,CASSPWTRGPDTQYF
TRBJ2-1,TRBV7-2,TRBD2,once,TGTGCCAGCAGCTTAGAGGCTAGCGGGGGGCCCTACAATGAGCAGTTCTTC,CASSLEASGGPYNEQFF
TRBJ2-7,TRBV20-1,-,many,TGCAGTGCCCGTGAGAGTCCGGCGCGTGAGCAGTACTTC,CSARESPAREQYF
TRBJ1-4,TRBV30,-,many,TGTGCCTGGAGTGTCGGCGGAACCAATGAAAAACTGTTTTTT,CAWSVGGTNEKLFF
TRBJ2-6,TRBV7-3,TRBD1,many,TGTGCCAGCAGCTCCGCGGGACAGGGGGCGTTTGGGGCCAACGTCCTGACTTTC,CASSSAGQGAFGANVLTF
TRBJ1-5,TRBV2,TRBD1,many,TGTGCCAGCAGATCAACAGGGGTTAGCAATCAGCCCCAGCATTTT,CASRSTGVSNQPQHF
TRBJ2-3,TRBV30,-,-,TGTGCCTGCGGGGAGGATACGCAGTATTTT,CACGEDTQYF
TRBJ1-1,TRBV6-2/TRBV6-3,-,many,TGTGCCAGCAGTTACCCGACCCTGGAAGCTTTCTTT,CASSYPTLEAFF
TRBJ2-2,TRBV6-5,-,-,TGTGCCAGCAGTTACGGGCGACAGAACACCGGGGAGCTGTTTTTT,CASSYGRQNTGELFF
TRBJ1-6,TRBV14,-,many,TGTGCCAGCAGCCAGAAGGGACTGCGAGGTGTCCCACCCCTCCACTTT,CASSQKGLRGVPPLHF